These T cell receptor beta chains were read from a single sample in a study of T cell repertoires in ileal Crohn's disease. Repertoires were generated with immunoSEQ multiplex PCR, while TCRdb's copy carries only in-frame clones and drops some. The profile shows 1,500 to 2,000 clones, approximately 90% of them singletons. Sequencing used ileal tissue. These receptors originate from an adult with Crohn's disease. The CDR3 runs from the conserved cysteine through the conserved F or W. The D gene is left open where the match is weak. The size field is filled for only some rows; it gives once, few, many or a size class.

j_gene: TRBJ1-2; v_gene: TRBV5-1; abundance: .; len: 14; d_gene: TRBD1; CDR3nt: TGCGCCAGCAGCTTGGGGCAGGGGGCAGGAGGCTACACCTTC; CDR3aa: CASSLGQGAGGYTF
j_gene: TRBJ2-1; v_gene: TRBV29-1; abundance: .; len: 12; d_gene: TRBD2; CDR3nt: TGCAGCGTAGCTAGCGGATACAATGAGCAGTTCTTC; CDR3aa: CSVASGYNEQFF
j_gene: TRBJ2-7; v_gene: TRBV14; abundance: once; len: 15; d_gene: .; CDR3nt: TGTGCCAGCAGCCCTGTGGGCAGGGTGGGCTACGAGCAGTACTTC; CDR3aa: CASSPVGRVGYEQYF
j_gene: TRBJ1-2; v_gene: TRBV18; abundance: .; len: 12; d_gene: .; CDR3nt: TGTGCCAGCTCACCCCCAGGGGCTGGCTACACCTTC; CDR3aa: CASSPPGAGYTF
j_gene: TRBJ2-2; v_gene: TRBV5-4; abundance: .; len: 16; d_gene: TRBD1; CDR3nt: TGTGCCAGCAGCTTGATTTGGACAGGGAACACCGGGGAGCTGTTTTTT; CDR3aa: CASSLIWTGNTGELFF
j_gene: TRBJ1-2; v_gene: TRBV13; abundance: .; len: 17; d_gene: .; CDR3nt: TGTGCCAGCAGCGTATGGGGAGGGGTCCTACTGGGAGAAGGCTACACCTTC; CDR3aa: CASSVWGGVLLGEGYTF
j_gene: TRBJ1-1; v_gene: TRBV7-9; abundance: .; len: 13; d_gene: TRBD1; CDR3nt: TGTGCCAGCAGCCCCGGACAGGACACTGAAGCTTTCTTT; CDR3aa: CASSPGQDTEAFF
j_gene: TRBJ2-3; v_gene: TRBV19; abundance: .; len: 16; d_gene: TRBD1; CDR3nt: TGTGCCACACACAGGGGGACAACAAAAAGCACAGATACGCAGTATTTT; CDR3aa: CATHRGTTKSTDTQYF
j_gene: TRBJ2-2; v_gene: TRBV11-1; abundance: .; len: 14; d_gene: .; CDR3nt: TGTGCCAGCAGCTTAGTACGGGATGGCGGGGAGCTGTTTTTT; CDR3aa: CASSLVRDGGELFF
j_gene: TRBJ2-5; v_gene: TRBV6-4; abundance: .; len: 15; d_gene: TRBD2; CDR3nt: TGTGCCAGCAGTGAACTAGCGGGCACCCGGGAGACCCAGTACTTC; CDR3aa: CASSELAGTRETQYF
j_gene: TRBJ1-4; v_gene: TRBV28; abundance: .; len: 15; d_gene: .; CDR3nt: TGTGCCAGCAGACCGGGTTCCCTCACTGGGGAAAAACTGTTTTTT; CDR3aa: CASRPGSLTGEKLFF
j_gene: TRBJ2-5; v_gene: TRBV7-3; abundance: once; len: 13; d_gene: TRBD2; CDR3nt: TGTGCCAGCAGCTTAACCCCTGGACTAGCACAGTACTTC; CDR3aa: CASSLTPGLAQYF
j_gene: TRBJ2-5; v_gene: TRBV25-1; abundance: .; len: 16; d_gene: .; CDR3nt: TGTGCCAGCGCCTGGGGAATTGCGGGGAGGCAAGAGACCCAGTACTTC; CDR3aa: CASAWGIAGRQETQYF
j_gene: TRBJ2-1; v_gene: TRBV12-5; abundance: few; len: 13; d_gene: .; CDR3nt: TGTGCTAGTGGTACGCAGGGGCGGGCCAAGCAGTTCTTC; CDR3aa: CASGTQGRAKQFF
j_gene: TRBJ2-5; v_gene: TRBV5-1; abundance: .; len: 13; d_gene: .; CDR3nt: TGCGCCAGCAGCTCTACAGGGAAAGAGACCCAGTACTTC; CDR3aa: CASSSTGKETQYF
j_gene: TRBJ2-7; v_gene: TRBV6-5; abundance: .; len: 14; d_gene: TRBD1; CDR3nt: TGTGCCAGCAGTACGGGACAGGGGGTTTCCGAGCAGTACTTC; CDR3aa: CASSTGQGVSEQYF
j_gene: TRBJ1-5; v_gene: TRBV28; abundance: .; len: 16; d_gene: .; CDR3nt: TGTGCCAGCAGTTTTTCTGTAGGTAGGGGTTCTCAGCCCCAGCATTTT; CDR3aa: CASSFSVGRGSQPQHF
j_gene: TRBJ1-5; v_gene: TRBV27; abundance: .; len: 15; d_gene: .; CDR3nt: TGTGCCAGCACCCCAGTCGGGGGAGGAAGTCAGCCCCAGCATTTT; CDR3aa: CASTPVGGGSQPQHF
j_gene: TRBJ1-1; v_gene: TRBV18; abundance: .; len: 13; d_gene: .; CDR3nt: TGTGCCAGCTCACCGGCAACGAACACTGAAGCTTTCTTT; CDR3aa: CASSPATNTEAFF
j_gene: TRBJ1-1; v_gene: TRBV18; abundance: .; len: 14; d_gene: TRBD1; CDR3nt: TGTGCCAGCTCACCATTTGACAGGGTGGGAGAAGCTTTCTTT; CDR3aa: CASSPFDRVGEAFF
j_gene: TRBJ1-1; v_gene: TRBV9; abundance: .; len: 14; d_gene: .; CDR3nt: TGTGCCAGCAGCGTAGGGTCGGGGAACACTGAAGCTTTCTTT; CDR3aa: CASSVGSGNTEAFF
j_gene: TRBJ1-2; v_gene: TRBV29-1; abundance: .; len: 16; d_gene: TRBD1; CDR3nt: TGCAGCGTTGCTGGGGACAGGGTCTCCCCCCACTATGGCTACACCTTC; CDR3aa: CSVAGDRVSPHYGYTF
j_gene: TRBJ2-7; v_gene: TRBV7-3; abundance: .; len: 14; d_gene: .; CDR3nt: TGTGCCAGCAGCTACCGGGGATCTTCTGGCGAGCAGTACTTC; CDR3aa: CASSYRGSSGEQYF
j_gene: TRBJ1-5; v_gene: TRBV27; abundance: .; len: 16; d_gene: .; CDR3nt: TGTGCCAGCAGTTCTATGCAGGGTTTCGGCAATCAGCCCCAGCATTTT; CDR3aa: CASSSMQGFGNQPQHF
j_gene: TRBJ2-6; v_gene: TRBV27; abundance: .; len: 15; d_gene: TRBD1; CDR3nt: TGTGCCAGCAGCTCTCAGGGGGCTGGGGCCAACGTCCTGACTTTC; CDR3aa: CASSSQGAGANVLTF
j_gene: TRBJ2-5; v_gene: TRBV14; abundance: .; len: 17; d_gene: .; CDR3nt: TGTGCCAGCAGCCAAGTCCCCGAGCGGGTCTCCCGGGAGACCCAGTACTTC; CDR3aa: CASSQVPERVSRETQYF
j_gene: TRBJ2-3; v_gene: TRBV7-9; abundance: .; len: 16; d_gene: TRBD2; CDR3nt: TGTGCCAGCAGCTTCCGACTAGCGGCCTACACAGATACGCAGTATTTT; CDR3aa: CASSFRLAAYTDTQYF